A selection of T cell receptor beta chains follows, all from one sample in a study of cytomegalovirus exposure and HLA in healthy donors. Measured with immunoSEQ multiplex PCR; TCRdb has only the in-frame clones, and not every one. The sample has under 150,000 clones, roughly 83% seen once; the top ten hold 1.5% to 2%. The sample taken for sequencing was PBMCs. All receptors come from a man aged 18 to 35 in good health and CMV-seronegative. CDR3s include the opening cysteine and the closing phenylalanine or tryptophan. A D gene is named only where the DNA matches it firmly. Expanded clones are given a class, and other clones once, few, many or no size at all.

CASSHYLHLDTQYF | TGTGCCAGCAGCCATTATCTCCACTTGGATACGCAGTATTTT | - | TRBJ2-3 | TRBV7-9 | once
CASKLARNLETQYF | TGTGCCAGCAAGCTAGCGCGGAACCTGGAGACCCAGTACTTC | - | TRBJ2-5 | TRBV2 | -
CASSDEAGETQYF | TGTGCCAGCAGTGATGAGGCTGGTGAGACCCAGTACTTC | - | TRBJ2-5 | TRBV6-4 | -
CANLRLAPEQFF | TGTGCCAACCTTAGACTAGCGCCTGAGCAGTTCTTC | TRBD2 | TRBJ2-1 | TRBV7-9 | -
CASSLALLGAFF | TGTGCCAGCAGCTTGGCCTTACTAGGAGCTTTCTTT | - | TRBJ1-1 | TRBV5-6 | few
CASSGLTGLATSYNEQFF | TGTGCCAGCAGCGGCCTGACGGGACTAGCGACCTCCTACAATGAGCAGTTCTTC | TRBD2 | TRBJ2-1 | TRBV9 | -
CASRPYSPTNEKLFF | TGTGCCAGCAGGCCTTACAGCCCAACTAATGAAAAACTGTTTTTT | - | TRBJ1-4 | TRBV28 | few
CASSQVRTGGEEEQYF | TGCGCCAGCAGCCAGGTTAGGACAGGGGGTGAAGAAGAGCAGTACTTC | TRBD1 | TRBJ2-7 | TRBV4-1 | -
CASSPQRSSYEQYF | TGTGCCAGCAGTCCTCAAAGGAGCTCCTACGAGCAGTACTTC | - | TRBJ2-7 | TRBV2 | -
CASSSREFQETQYF | TGTGCCAGCAGTTCCCGGGAATTTCAAGAGACCCAGTACTTC | - | TRBJ2-5 | TRBV6-6 | -
CASSDAGGTYNEQFF | TGTGCCAGCAGTGATGCGGGAGGGACGTACAATGAGCAGTTCTTC | TRBD2 | TRBJ2-1 | TRBV2 | -
CASSLRGTGGNEQYF | TGTGCCAGCAGCTTACGGGGGACAGGGGGCAACGAGCAGTACTTC | TRBD1 | TRBJ2-7 | TRBV11-3 | few
CAWSSPLGGSYNEQFF | TGTGCCTGGAGTTCGCCTCTGGGGGGTTCCTACAATGAGCAGTTCTTC | - | TRBJ2-1 | TRBV30 | -
CASSQLEAGTSYGYTF | TGCGCCAGCAGCCAATTAGAGGCGGGTACCAGCTATGGCTACACCTTC | - | TRBJ1-2 | TRBV5-4 | -
CASSMGQGGTEAFF | TGTGCCAGTAGTATGGGCCAGGGTGGCACTGAAGCTTTCTTT | - | TRBJ1-1 | TRBV19 | -
CATFLVSGSTYNEQFF | TGTGCCACCTTTCTAGTAAGCGGGAGTACCTACAATGAGCAGTTCTTC | TRBD2 | TRBJ2-1 | TRBV28 | -
CASIGTGSTDTQYF | TGTGCCAGCATTGGGACAGGGAGCACAGATACGCAGTATTTT | TRBD1 | TRBJ2-3 | TRBV6-5 | -
CASSALGGLAGQETQYF | TGCGCCAGCAGCGCCCTGGGTGGACTAGCGGGCCAAGAGACCCAGTACTTC | TRBD2 | TRBJ2-5 | TRBV4-3 | once
CASSRDMMNTEAFF | TGTGCCAGCAGTAGAGACATGATGAACACTGAAGCTTTCTTT | - | TRBJ1-1 | TRBV9 | few
CASSPHVRDYGYTF | TGTGCCAGCAGCCCCCACGTCCGGGACTATGGCTACACCTTC | - | TRBJ1-2 | TRBV9 | few
CASSLAGTGGTEAFF | TGTGCCAGCAGTTTAGCGGGGACAGGGGGAACTGAAGCTTTCTTT | TRBD1 | TRBJ1-1 | TRBV28 | few
CASSVVSAGGPGNTIYF | TGTGCCAGCAGCGTAGTTAGTGCGGGCGGACCTGGAAACACCATATATTTT | - | TRBJ1-3 | TRBV9 | -